Below, 8 T cell receptor beta chains from the same sample are listed, as sequenced in a study of beta chain features in type 1 diabetes (dated 2018 in TCRdb). Receptors were amplified or captured by the immunoSEQ multiplex PCR assay. The High Capacity cDNA Reverse Transcription Kit was used to reverse transcribe all of the isolated RNA, meaning that expressed TCRB transcripts were what got sequenced. TCRdb retrieved this table from immuneACCESS and kept in-frame rearrangements only. Not all clones are present; in checked studies, unresolved V genes account for under half, and no reason is known for the remainder. This sample comprises approximately 380,000 clones, more than 13% of them detected only once. About 0.02% of the sample goes to the ten largest clones. The sample comprised naive CD4+ T cells from blood. Taken with the paper, the label for cell subset or site translates to: true naive CD4+ T cells. All receptors come from a woman aged 18-35 years in good health.

The chain combines TRBV28 with TRBJ1-1; no firm D call. The V end was cut by 4 bases, the J end by 4 bases, with 13 bases between. The CDR3 consists of 14 residues. Germline V gene sequence: CDR1 MDHEN, CDR2 SYDVKM. The CDR3 loop reads CASSYYLSGTEAFF. CDR3 bases: TGTGCCAGCAGTTACTACTTAAGCGGCACTGAAGCTTTCTTT. The complete variable domain, with remaining parts taken from reference TRBV28 and TRBJ1-1, reads DVKVTQSSRYLVKRTGEKVFLECVQDMDHENMFWYRQDPGLGLRLIYFSYDVKMKEKGDIPEGYSVSREKKERFSLILESASTNQTSMYLCASSYYLSGTEAFFGQGTRLTVV.

This clone was counted only a few times. This chain links TRBV18 with TRBJ2-7; 9 nucleotides align to TRBD2. The CDR3 totals 16 residues. Germline loops: CDR1 KGHSH, CDR2 LQKENI. The ends lost 4 bases at V and 2 bases at J; junction bases unmatched: 9. Here the CDR3 reads CASSLIIAGETYEQYF. As DNA, the CDR3 is TGTGCCAGCTCACTTATCATAGCGGGAGAGACCTACGAGCAGTACTTC.

This clone was seen a few times. The chain is built from TRBV29-1 and TRBJ1-1, with a weak D call TRBD1 (6 bases). The V and J ends lost 7 bases and 7 bases respectively, with 22 bases between them. The CDR3 contains 14 residues. CDR1 is SQVTM, CDR2 ANQGSEA, per germline. The CDR3 here is CSAGSLTGKFEAFF. DNA for the CDR3: TGCAGCGCGGGATCATTGACAGGAAAATTTGAAGCTTTCTTT. The variable domain in full, completed from reference TRBV29-1 and TRBJ1-1, reads SAVISQKPSRDICQRGTSLTIQCQVDSQVTMMFWYRQQPGQSLTLIATANQGSEATYESGFVIDKFPISRPNLTFSTLTVSNMSPEDSSIYLCSAGSLTGKFEAFFGQGTRLTVV.

This clone was seen only a few times. The rearrangement joins TRBV14 to TRBJ2-3, with TRBD2 as a possible D gene (6 bases). The V gene lost 1 base and the J gene lost 1 base, with 12 bases spanning the gap. Looked up from germline, CDR1 is SGHDN and CDR2 is FVKESK. This CDR3 comprises 16 residues. CDR3 protein: CASSQGRDWRTDTQYF. In nucleotides, the CDR3 is TGTGCCAGCAGCCAAGGGAGGGATTGGCGCACAGATACGCAGTATTTT.

The V gene is TRBV29-1, the J gene TRBJ1-1; a possible D gene is TRBD1 (6 bases). The germline V gene has CDR1 SQVTM and CDR2 ANQGSEA. V was clipped by 4 bases and J by 4 bases, with 10 bases between them. This CDR3 contains 12 residues. The CDR3 reads CSVARGVTEAFF. The CDR3 region has the DNA TGCAGCGTTGCCAGGGGAGTCACTGAAGCTTTCTTT.

This clone was observed a handful of times. The chain is built from TRBV6-6 and TRBJ2-7; perhaps TRBD1 as D (5 bases). Germline V gene lookup returns CDR1 MNHNY and CDR2 SVGAGI (reference sequence). Trimming left V 7 bases short and J 1 base short, with 14 bases between. The CDR3 length is 14 residues. The CDR3 sequence is CASTPRQISYEQYF. For the CDR3, the DNA is TGTGCCAGCACCCCGAGACAGATATCCTACGAGCAGTACTTC.

The chain recombines TRBV5-1 with TRBJ2-7, with D uncertain. Germline V gene lookup returns CDR1 SGHRS and CDR2 YFSETQ. The length of the CDR3 is 14 residues. V lost 4 bases and J 1 base, leaving 12 bases between the germline ends. The DNA of the CDR3 is TGCGCCAGCAGCCTAGAGAAATGGTCCTACGAGCAGTACTTC. This translates into CASSLEKWSYEQYF.

This chain uses TRBV5-6 with TRBJ2-3, with TRBD2 matching over 9 bases. Per the germline V gene, CDR1 is SGHDT and CDR2 is YYEEEE. There are 16 residues in the CDR3. V lost 0 bases and J lost 3; bases outside the gene matches: 5. As DNA, the CDR3 is TGTGCCAGCAGCTTGGGGACGGGACTAGCAACAGATACGCAGTATTTT. Its translation: CASSLGTGLATDTQYF.